This TCR beta chain was observed in a study of beta chain features in type 1 diabetes. By way of CD45RO/CCR7/CD25/CD127/CD95/CD27, the CD4+ regulatory, stem cell-like memory, central memory and naive cells were sorted. Study-wide results and caveats: Moderately but significantly shorter TCRB CDR3s were found in Type 1 diabetes patients in all four CD4+ subsets. Cells carrying high TCR expression could end up over-represented when cDNA is sequenced. Lower insertion and higher deletion counts appeared at VDJ junctions in type 1 diabetes patients.

The CDR3 runs to 12 residues. CDR1 is GTSNPN, CDR2 SVGIG, per germline (reference sequence). J lost 7 bases, V lost 7 bases, and 5 bases had no gene match. The whole isolated RNA underwent reverse transcription, so sequencing captured expressed TCRB transcripts. Method: immunoSEQ multiplex PCR; TCRdb's copy keeps in-frame clones and lacks some. The table includes approximately 150,000 clones, around 9.3% detected once. As to this clone: Antigen unknown.

The material sequenced was naive CD4+ T cells from blood. V gene TRBV30 combines with J gene TRBJ1-2, with 11 bases lining up with TRBD1. This TCR derives from a man younger than 30 in good health. The CDR3 bases are TGTGCCTTGGCCGGGACAGGGGGTGGCTACACCTTC. Protein: CALAGTGGGYTF.